The subject of this entry is one T cell receptor beta chain. The antigen remains unidentified. The sample originates from a study of shared clonotypes between healthy human individuals. Study-wide background: Donors were a couple of women and a few men aged 18 to 49.

Clones were read by immunoSEQ multiplex PCR, and TCRdb kept only the in-frame ones, dropping some. The sample lists hundreds of thousands of clones, around 77% occurring once. The V and J ends lost 8 bases and 7 bases respectively, with 20 bases between them. The CDR3 runs to 15 residues. In germline, CDR1 is SGHTA, CDR2 FQGTGA. Points from the study as a whole: Genetic and exposure-history diversity was limited by the few donors.

V and J are TRBV7-3 and TRBJ2-2; D might be TRBD1 or TRBD2, each matching 7 bases. This TCR was recovered from a woman aged 40 to 49 in good health. Some clones in this sample may be carry-over from other donors' samples. Sequencing was done on a sample of PBMCs. The CDR3 loop is CASEETGRANGELFF. In DNA, the CDR3 is TGTGCCAGCGAGGAGACAGGGAGGGCTAACGGGGAGCTGTTTTTT.